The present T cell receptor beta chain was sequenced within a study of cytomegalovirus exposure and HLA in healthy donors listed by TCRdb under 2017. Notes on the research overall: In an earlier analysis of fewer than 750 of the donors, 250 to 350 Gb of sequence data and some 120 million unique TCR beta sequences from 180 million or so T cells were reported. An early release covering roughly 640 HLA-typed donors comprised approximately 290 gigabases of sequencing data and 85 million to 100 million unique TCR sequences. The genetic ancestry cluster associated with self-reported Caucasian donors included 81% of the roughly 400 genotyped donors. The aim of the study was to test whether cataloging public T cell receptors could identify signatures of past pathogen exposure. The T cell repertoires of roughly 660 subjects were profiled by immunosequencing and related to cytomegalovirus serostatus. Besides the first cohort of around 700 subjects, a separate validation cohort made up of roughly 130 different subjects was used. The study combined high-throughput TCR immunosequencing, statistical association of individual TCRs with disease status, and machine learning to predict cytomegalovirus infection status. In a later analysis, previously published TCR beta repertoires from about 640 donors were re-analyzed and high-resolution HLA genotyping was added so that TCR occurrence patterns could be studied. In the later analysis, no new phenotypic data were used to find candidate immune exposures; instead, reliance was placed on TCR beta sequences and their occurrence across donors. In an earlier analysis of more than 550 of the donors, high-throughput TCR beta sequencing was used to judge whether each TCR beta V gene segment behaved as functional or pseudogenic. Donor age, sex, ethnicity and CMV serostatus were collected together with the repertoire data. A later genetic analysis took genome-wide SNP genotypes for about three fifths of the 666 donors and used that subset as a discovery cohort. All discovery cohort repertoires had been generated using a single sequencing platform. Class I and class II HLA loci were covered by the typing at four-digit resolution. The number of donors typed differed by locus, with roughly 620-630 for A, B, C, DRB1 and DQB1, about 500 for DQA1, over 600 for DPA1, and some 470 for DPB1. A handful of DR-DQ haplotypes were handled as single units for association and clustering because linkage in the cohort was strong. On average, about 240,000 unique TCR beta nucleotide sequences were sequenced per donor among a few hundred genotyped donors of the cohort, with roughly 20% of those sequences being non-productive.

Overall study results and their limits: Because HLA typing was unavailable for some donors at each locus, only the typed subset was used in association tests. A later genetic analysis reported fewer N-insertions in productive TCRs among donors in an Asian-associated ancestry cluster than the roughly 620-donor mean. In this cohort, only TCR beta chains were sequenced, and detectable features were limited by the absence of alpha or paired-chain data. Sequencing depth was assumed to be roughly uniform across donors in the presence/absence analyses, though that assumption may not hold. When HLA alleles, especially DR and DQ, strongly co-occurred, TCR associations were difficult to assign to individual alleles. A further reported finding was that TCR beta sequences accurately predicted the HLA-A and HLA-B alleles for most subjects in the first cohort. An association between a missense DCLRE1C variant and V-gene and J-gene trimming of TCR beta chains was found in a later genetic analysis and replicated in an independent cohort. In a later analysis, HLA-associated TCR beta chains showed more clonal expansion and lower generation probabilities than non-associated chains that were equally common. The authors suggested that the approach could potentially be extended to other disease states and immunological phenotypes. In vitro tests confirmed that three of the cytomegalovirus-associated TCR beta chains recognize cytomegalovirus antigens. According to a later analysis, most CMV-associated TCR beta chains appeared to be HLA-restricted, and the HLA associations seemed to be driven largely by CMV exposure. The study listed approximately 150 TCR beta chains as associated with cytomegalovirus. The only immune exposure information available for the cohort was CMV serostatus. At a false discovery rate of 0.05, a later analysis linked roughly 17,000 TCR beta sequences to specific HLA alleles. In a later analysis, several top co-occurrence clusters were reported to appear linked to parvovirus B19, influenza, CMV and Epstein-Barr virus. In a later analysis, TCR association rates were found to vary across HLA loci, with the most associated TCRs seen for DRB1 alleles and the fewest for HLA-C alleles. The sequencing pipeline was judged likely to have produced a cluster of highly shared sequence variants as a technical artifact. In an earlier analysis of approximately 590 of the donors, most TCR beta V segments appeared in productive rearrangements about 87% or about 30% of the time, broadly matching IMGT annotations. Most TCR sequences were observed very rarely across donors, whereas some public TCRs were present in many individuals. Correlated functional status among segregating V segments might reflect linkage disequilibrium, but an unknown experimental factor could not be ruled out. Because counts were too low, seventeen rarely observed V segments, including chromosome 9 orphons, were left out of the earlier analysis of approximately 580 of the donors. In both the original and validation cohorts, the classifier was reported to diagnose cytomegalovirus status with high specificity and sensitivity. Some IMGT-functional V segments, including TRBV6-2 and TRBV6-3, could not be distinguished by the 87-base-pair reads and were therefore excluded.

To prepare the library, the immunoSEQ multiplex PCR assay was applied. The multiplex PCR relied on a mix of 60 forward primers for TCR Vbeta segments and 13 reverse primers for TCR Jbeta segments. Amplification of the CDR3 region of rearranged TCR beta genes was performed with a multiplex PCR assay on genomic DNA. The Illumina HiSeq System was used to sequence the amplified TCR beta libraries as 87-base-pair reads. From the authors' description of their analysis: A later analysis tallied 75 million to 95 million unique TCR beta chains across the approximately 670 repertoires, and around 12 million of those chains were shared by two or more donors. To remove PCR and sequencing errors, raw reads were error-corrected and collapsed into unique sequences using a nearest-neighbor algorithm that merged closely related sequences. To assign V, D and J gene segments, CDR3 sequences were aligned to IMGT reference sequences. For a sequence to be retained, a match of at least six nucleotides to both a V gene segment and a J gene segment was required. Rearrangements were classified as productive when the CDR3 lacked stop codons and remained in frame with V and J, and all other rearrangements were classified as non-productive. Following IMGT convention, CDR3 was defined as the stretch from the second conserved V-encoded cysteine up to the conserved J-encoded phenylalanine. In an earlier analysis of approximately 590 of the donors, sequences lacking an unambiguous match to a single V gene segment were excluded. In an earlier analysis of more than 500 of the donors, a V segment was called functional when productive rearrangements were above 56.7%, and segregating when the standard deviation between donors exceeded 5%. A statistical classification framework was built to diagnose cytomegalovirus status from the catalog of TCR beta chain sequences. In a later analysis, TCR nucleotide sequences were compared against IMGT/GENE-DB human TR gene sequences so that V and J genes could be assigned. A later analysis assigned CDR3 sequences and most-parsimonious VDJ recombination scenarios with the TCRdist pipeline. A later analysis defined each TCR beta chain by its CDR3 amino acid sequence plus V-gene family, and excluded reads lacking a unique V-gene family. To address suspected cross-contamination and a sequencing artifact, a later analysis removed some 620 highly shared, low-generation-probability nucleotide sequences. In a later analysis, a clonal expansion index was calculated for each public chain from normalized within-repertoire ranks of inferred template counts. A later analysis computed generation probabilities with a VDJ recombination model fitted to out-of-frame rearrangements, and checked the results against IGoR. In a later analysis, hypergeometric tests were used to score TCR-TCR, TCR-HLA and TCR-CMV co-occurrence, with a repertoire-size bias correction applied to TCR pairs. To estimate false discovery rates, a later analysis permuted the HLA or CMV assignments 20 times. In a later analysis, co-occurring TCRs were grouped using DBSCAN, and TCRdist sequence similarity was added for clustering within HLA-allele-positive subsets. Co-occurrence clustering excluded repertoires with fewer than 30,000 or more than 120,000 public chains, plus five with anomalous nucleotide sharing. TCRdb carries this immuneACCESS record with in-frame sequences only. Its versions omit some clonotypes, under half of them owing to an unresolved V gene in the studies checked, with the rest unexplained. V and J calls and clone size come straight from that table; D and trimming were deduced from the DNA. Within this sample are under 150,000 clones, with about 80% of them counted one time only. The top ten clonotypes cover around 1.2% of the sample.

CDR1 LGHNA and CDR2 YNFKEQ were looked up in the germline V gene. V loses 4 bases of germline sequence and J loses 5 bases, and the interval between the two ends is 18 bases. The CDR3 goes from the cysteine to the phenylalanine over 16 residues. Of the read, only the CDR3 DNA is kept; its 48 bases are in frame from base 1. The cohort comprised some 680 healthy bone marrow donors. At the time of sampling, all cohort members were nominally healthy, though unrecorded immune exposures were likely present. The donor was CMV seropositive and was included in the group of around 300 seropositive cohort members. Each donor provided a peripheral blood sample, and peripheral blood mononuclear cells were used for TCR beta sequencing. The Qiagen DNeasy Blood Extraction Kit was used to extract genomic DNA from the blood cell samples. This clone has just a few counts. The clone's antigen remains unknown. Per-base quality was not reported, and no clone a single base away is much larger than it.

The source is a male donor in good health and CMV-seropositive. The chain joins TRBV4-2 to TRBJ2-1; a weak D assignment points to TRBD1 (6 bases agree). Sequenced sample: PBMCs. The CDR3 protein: CASSPQRQKGDNEQFF. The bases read TGTGCCAGCAGCCCCCAGAGACAGAAGGGGGACAATGAGCAGTTCTTC.